This T cell receptor beta chain was retrieved from a study of CD8+ T cells in alopecia areata. V lost 6 bases to trimming and J lost 0 bases; unmatched junction nucleotides: 3. The CDR3 spans 14 residues. In germline, CDR1 is SNHLY, CDR2 FYNNEI. Extracted RNA was reverse transcribed into cDNA, the sequencing template. TCRdb's copy holds only in-frame clones and misses some; the assay was immunoSEQ multiplex PCR. The sample lists more than 150,000 clones; roughly three fifths were seen once. As to treatment: oral pan-JAK inhibitor, 5-10 mg twice daily. Specimens obtained from alopecia areata patients comprised lesional scalp punch biopsies and peripheral blood.

The sample here was CD4+ T cells sorted from blood, taken at week 4, from a patient treated with tofacitinib. The chain combines TRBV2 with TRBJ2-5; 8 nucleotides agree with TRBD1. This sequence was found in a human donor with alopecia areata. The CDR3 reads CASSSDRDQETQYF. The CDR3 DNA is TGTGCCAGCAGCTCGGACAGGGACCAAGAGACCCAGTACTTC.